Listed here are 11 T cell receptor beta chains from one sample, sequenced in a study of T cell repertoires in cytomegalovirus infection. TCRdb ran MiXCR on the reads and lists one entry per CDR3 protein. Of around 350,000 distinct CDR3 sequences listed, 15% to 20% are singletons. The sample consisted of PBMCs. The receptors originated from a human donor in good health (CMV status not recorded). Some clones in this sample may be carry-over from other donors' samples.

The chain links TRBV20-1 to TRBJ2-2; TRBD2 matches 8 bases. CDR3 size: 16 residues. The V and J ends lost 5 bases and 4 bases, in that order; junction bases with no gene match: 12. From germline, CDR1 is DFQATT and CDR2 SNEGSKA (reference sequence). This chain's CDR3 is CSARQAGAQFTGELFF. CDR3 sequence (DNA): TGCAGTGCTCGCCAAGCGGGGGCCCAATTCACCGGGGAGCTGTTTTTT.

Comments on this clonotype: Possible read error: a much larger clone is one base away. V and J are TRBV6-5 and TRBJ2-5; tentatively, D is TRBD2 (6 bases). CDR1 and CDR2 (germline): MNHEY, SVGAGI. This CDR3 is 19 amino acids long. The germline V and J ends were trimmed by 8 bases and 6 bases, with 34 bases remaining between them. For the CDR3, the DNA is TGTGCCAGCTGTGAATGGGGTGGGGGGAGTAGCCTGAGGGTAAAGACCCAGTACTTC. It yields the protein CASCEWGGGSSLRVKTQYF.

There are a few counts of this clonotype. CDR3 region: CASSLWNPIQQFF. DNA for the CDR3: TGTGCCAGCAGTTTATGGAACCCGATCCAGCAGTTCTTC. The genes are TRBV28 and TRBJ2-1; D remains ambiguous. This CDR3 has 13 amino acids. V lost 0 bases, J lost 11 bases, and 11 bases lay in between. Germline CDR1 reads MDHEN; CDR2 reads SYDVKM.

The V call is TRBV28, the J call TRBJ2-3, with 10 bases identical to TRBD2. The CDR3 covers 16 residues. CDR1 is MDHEN and CDR2 is SYDVKM in the germline V gene. V gave up 2 bases and J gave up 2 bases; unmatched junction bases: 4. CDR3 residues: CASSLGLADLTDTQYF. The CDR3 region has the DNA TGTGCCAGCAGTTTAGGACTAGCGGATCTCACAGATACGCAGTATTTT.

J is TRBJ2-3 and V is TRBV2, with D perhaps assigned TRBD1 or TRBD2 (5 bases each). Trimming took 3 bases from V and 5 from J, leaving 15 bases between them. CDR3 length equals 15 residues. The germline gives CDR1 SNHLY, CDR2 FYNNEI. The CDR3 reads CASSDSIMGVDTQYF. The CDR3 region has the DNA TGTGCCAGCAGTGACAGTATCATGGGGGTAGATACGCAGTATTTT.

The chain links TRBV6-1 to TRBJ1-1, with no clear D. V gave up 6 bases and J gave up 5 bases, with 25 bases separating them. In germline, CDR1 is MNHNS, CDR2 SASEGT. This CDR3 spans 17 amino acids. CDR3 amino acids: CASSIISGKNIWTEAFF. The DNA of the CDR3 is TGTGCCAGCAGCATAATATCCGGGAAGAATATATGGACTGAAGCTTTCTTT.

This clonotype has more than one count but fewer than ten. V is TRBV11-2 and J is TRBJ2-3; 13 nucleotides line up with TRBD2. The CDR3 consists of 17 residues. Germline V CDR1 and CDR2: SGHAT, FQNNGV. The V gene end was trimmed by 5 bases and the J gene end by 0 bases; junction bases not matched to a gene: 5. In DNA form, the CDR3 reads TGTGCCAGCAGCCAGGGACTAGCGGGACCTAGCACAGATACGCAGTATTTT. Its translation is CASSQGLAGPSTDTQYF. The variable domain in full, completed from reference TRBV11-2 and TRBJ2-3, reads EAGVAQSPRYKIIEKRQSVAFWCNPISGHATLYWYQQILGQGPKLLIQFQNNGVVDDSQLPKDRFSAERLKGVDSTLKIQPAKLEDSAVYLCASSQGLAGPSTDTQYFGPGTRLTVL.

This clonotype was seen a handful of times. The chain employs TRBV28 and TRBJ2-3, with a tentative D call TRBD1 (5 bases). Trimming took 5 bases from V and 0 from J, leaving 9 bases between them. The germline V gene encodes CDR1 MDHEN and CDR2 SYDVKM. CDR3 size: 14 residues. CDR3 coding DNA: TGTGCCAGCAGTGGCCCAGGGAGCACAGATACGCAGTATTTT. This gives the protein CASSGPGSTDTQYF. Using reference TRBV28 and TRBJ2-3 for the parts outside the CDR3, the full variable domain is DVKVTQSSRYLVKRTGEKVFLECVQDMDHENMFWYRQDPGLGLRLIYFSYDVKMKEKGDIPEGYSVSREKKERFSLILESASTNQTSMYLCASSGPGSTDTQYFGPGTRLTVL.

The sample holds a few counts of this clonotype. The chain links TRBV10-2 to TRBJ1-1, with a tentative D call TRBD1 (6 bases). The CDR3 contains 13 residues. Looked up from germline, CDR1 is WSHSY and CDR2 is SAAADI. The V end was cut by 6 bases, the J end by 3 bases, with 11 bases between. CDR3 coding DNA: TGCGCCAGCAGAGAACAGGGCTACACTGAAGCTTTCTTT. Translated, it gives CASREQGYTEAFF.

V is TRBV14 and J is TRBJ2-2; D not resolved. Germline V gene lookup returns CDR1 SGHDN and CDR2 FVKESK. There are 13 residues in the CDR3. V lost 0 bases to trimming and J lost 5 bases, with 4 bases between them. CDR3 sequence (DNA): TGTGCCAGCAGCCAAGAACTAACCGGGGAGCTGTTTTTT. This gives the protein CASSQELTGELFF.

This clonotype was found many times. J is TRBJ1-3 and V is TRBV7-6; no clear D gene. Trimming cost V 5 bases and J 4 bases, with 12 bases left between them. The CDR3 spans 14 residues. From germline, CDR1 is SGHVS and CDR2 FNYEAQ. CDR3 nucleotide sequence: TGTGCCAGCAGCCGGGGAGCGGAGGGAAACACCATATATTTT. Protein sequence: CASSRGAEGNTIYF.